These 24 T cell receptor beta chains were all obtained from the same sample, sequenced in a study of T cell responses to AZD1222 COVID-19 vaccine. The repertoire was sequenced with immunoSEQ multiplex PCR; TCRdb's copy has only in-frame clones and lacks some. The data hold roughly 100,000 clones, with 75% to 95% observed a single time. Material: peripheral blood, obtained on day 0 of AZD1222 vaccination. These receptors originate from an adult in good health.

The rearrangement joins TRBV11-2 to TRBJ2-5; TRBD2 is a possible D gene (7 bases). V was trimmed by 5 bases and J by 5 bases, leaving 18 bases between them. Germline assignment: CDR1 SGHAT and CDR2 FQNNGV. The CDR3 covers 15 residues. The CDR3 DNA follows: TGTGCCAGCAGCCGTACAGGGAGGGTGACGGAGACCCAGTACTTC. Residues: CASSRTGRVTETQYF.

The chain uses TRBV6-5 and TRBJ1-5; D remains ambiguous. V lost 6 bases to trimming and J lost 11 bases, with 20 bases between them. CDR1 is MNHEY, CDR2 SVGAGI, per germline. The CDR3 contains 14 residues. CDR3 region: CASRKEPPSLTQHF. CDR3 sequence (DNA): TGTGCCAGCAGGAAAGAGCCTCCGAGTCTCACCCAGCATTTT.

This clone was observed once. V usage is TRBV5-6 and J usage is TRBJ2-2; TRBD1 agrees at 7 bases. J was trimmed by 1 base and V by 4 bases; bases with no gene match: 13. The CDR3 consists of 18 residues. CDR1 is SGHDT, CDR2 YYEEEE, per germline. The CDR3 DNA reads as TGTGCCAGCAGCCTCGAAACTGGACAGGCGCGGAACACCGGGGAGCTGTTTTTT. As protein: CASSLETGQARNTGELFF.

This chain connects TRBV2 to TRBJ1-5; 10 bases match TRBD1. After removal of 4 bases from V and 6 bases from J, the junction contained 9 bases not matched to a gene. This CDR3 has 16 residues. The germline V gene encodes CDR1 SNHLY and CDR2 FYNNEI. CDR3 nucleotide sequence: TGTGCCAGCAGTGTGCGGGACAGGGGATTTTTTCAGCCCCAGCATTTT. This encodes CASSVRDRGFFQPQHF.

The chain is built from TRBV10-3 and TRBJ2-1; the match to TRBD2 covers 11 bases. Trimming cost V 8 bases and J 7 bases; bases outside gene matches: 7. Per germline, CDR1 ENHRY and CDR2 SYGVKD. This CDR3 has 14 residues. The CDR3 spells CAIVSGGARNEQFF. The CDR3 DNA reads TGTGCCATCGTTAGCGGGGGGGCACGGAATGAGCAGTTCTTC.

The chain combines TRBV6-1 with TRBJ1-6; weak D call: TRBD1 (6 bases). Per germline, CDR1 MNHNS and CDR2 SASEGT. This CDR3 has 15 amino acids. Trimming stripped 1 base from V and 9 bases from J, with 13 bases between. The CDR3 nucleotides are TGTGCCAGCAGTGAAGGAGGGACAAGTGGTTCACCCCTCCACTTT. As protein: CASSEGGTSGSPLHF.

CDR3 sequence (DNA): TGTGCCAGCAGCTTGGGACAGGGGAACAACTATGGCTACACCTTC. This sequence encodes CASSLGQGNNYGYTF. This chain joins TRBV7-3 and TRBJ1-2, with 10 nucleotides matching TRBD1. V shed 3 bases and J 2 bases; nucleotides not matched to a gene: 3. The CDR3 is 15 amino acids. CDR1 is SGHTA, CDR2 FQGTGA, per germline.

The rearrangement uses TRBV28 and TRBJ1-2; 8 positions agree with TRBD1. CDR1 and CDR2 (germline): MDHEN, SYDVKM. The junction had 14 bases not matched to a gene; V was cut back by 3 bases and J by 2 bases. This CDR3 has 18 residues. In DNA form, the CDR3 reads TGTGCCAGCAGTTTGGTGGGACAGGAGATTAATTTGAACTATGGCTACACCTTC. This translates into CASSLVGQEINLNYGYTF.

V and J are TRBV7-6 and TRBJ2-7, with D perhaps TRBD1 (5 bases). Germline V gene sequence: CDR1 SGHVS, CDR2 FNYEAQ. The CDR3 is 15 amino acids. Trimming removed 0 bases at V and 3 bases at J, with 12 bases between. The CDR3 here is CASSLAPGMRYEQYF. The DNA for the CDR3 is TGTGCCAGCAGCTTAGCTCCAGGGATGCGCTACGAGCAGTACTTC.

The CDR3: CASSPVHVYQGYEKLFF. CDR3 coding DNA: TGTGCCAGCAGTCCAGTCCATGTTTACCAAGGCTATGAAAAACTGTTTTTT. The V and J genes are TRBV28 and TRBJ1-4; D is unresolved. The CDR3 consists of 17 residues. Trimming stripped 5 bases from V and 6 bases from J, with 22 bases between. CDR1 MDHEN and CDR2 SYDVKM come from the germline V gene.

The CDR3 sequence is CASSFTGTGMAGELFF. CDR3 coding DNA: TGTGCCAGCAGCTTCACCGGGACAGGGATGGCCGGGGAGCTGTTTTTT. This chain connects TRBV5-6 to TRBJ2-2; 9 nucleotides agree with TRBD1. Trimming at V came to 2 bases and at J to 6 bases, leaving 8 bases not matched to a gene. CDR1 is SGHDT, CDR2 YYEEEE, per germline. The CDR3 has 16 amino acids. The complete variable domain, with remaining parts taken from reference TRBV5-6 and TRBJ2-2, reads DAGVTQSPTHLIKTRGQQVTLRCSPKSGHDTVSWYQQALGQGPQFIFQYYEEEERQRGNFPDRFSGHQFPNYSSELNVNALLLGDSALYLCASSFTGTGMAGELFFGEGSRLTVL.

The chain combines TRBV2 with TRBJ2-1; TRBD1 might be the D (5 bases). The V gene's germline CDR1 is SNHLY and CDR2 FYNNEI. The CDR3 sequence is 15 residues long. Deletions cut 3 bases from V and 3 bases from J, with 12 bases between. This CDR3 reads CASSEGRAIYNEQFF. The CDR3, as DNA: TGTGCCAGCAGTGAGGGCAGGGCCATCTACAATGAGCAGTTCTTC.

J is TRBJ1-1 and V is TRBV9, with no clear D. Germline assignment: CDR1 SGDLS and CDR2 YYNGEE. This CDR3 comprises 14 residues. V was trimmed by 0 bases and J by 1 base, leaving 7 bases between them. As DNA, the CDR3 is TGTGCCAGCAGCGTAGAACGGGGGAACACTGAAGCTTTCTTT. This sequence encodes CASSVERGNTEAFF.

The chain carries TRBV20-1 and TRBJ1-3; D not resolved. Trimming took off 3 bases at V and 0 bases at J, with 9 bases between the two ends. From germline, CDR1 is DFQATT and CDR2 SNEGSKA (reference sequence). This CDR3 has 14 residues. The CDR3 DNA is TGCAGTGCTAGTCACGTCGACTCTGGAAACACCATATATTTT. This translates into CSASHVDSGNTIYF.

The J gene is TRBJ2-2, the V gene TRBV7-9, with TRBD2 identical over 13 bases. This CDR3 contains 18 residues. Germline CDR1 SEHNR, CDR2 FQNEAQ (reference sequence). Trimming took 7 bases from V and 6 from J; bases not matched to a gene: 14. The DNA of the CDR3 is TGTGCCAGCACCCGGAGGAGTAGGACTAGCGGGGGTCCCGGGGAGCTGTTTTTT. Translated: CASTRRSRTSGGPGELFF.

The chain joins TRBV20-1 to TRBJ1-1; no clear D gene. The CDR3 has 11 residues. Per germline, CDR1 DFQATT and CDR2 SNEGSKA (reference sequence). Trimming took off 5 bases at V and 3 bases at J, with 7 bases between the two ends. CDR3 residues: CSAPGDTEAFF. For the CDR3, the DNA is TGCAGTGCTCCAGGTGACACTGAAGCTTTCTTT.

The rearrangement uses TRBV20-1 and TRBJ2-7; D is perhaps TRBD1 or TRBD2 (5 bases each). The CDR3 runs to 11 residues. V gave up 6 bases and J gave up 7 bases, with 13 bases separating them. Germline CDR1 and CDR2: DFQATT and SNEGSKA (reference sequence). CDR3 region: CSAPGTPEQYF. The CDR3, as DNA: TGCAGTGCGCCTGGGACCCCGGAGCAGTACTTC.

The chain recombines TRBV10-3 with TRBJ1-1, with D unclear. V was trimmed by 4 bases and J by 1 base, leaving 7 bases between them. The length of the CDR3 is 13 residues. Germline V gives CDR1 ENHRY, CDR2 SYGVKD. The CDR3 nucleotides are TGTGCCATCAGTGCGGGTAGGAACACTGAAGCTTTCTTT. This translates into CAISAGRNTEAFF.

The genes are TRBV2 and TRBJ1-2, with 7 bases aligning to TRBD1. Germline V CDR1 and CDR2: SNHLY, FYNNEI. V lost 6 bases, J lost 6 bases, and 4 bases stayed unmatched. The CDR3 contains 12 residues. The CDR3 coding sequence is TGTGCCAGCAGAACAGGGGTAGATGGCTACACCTTC. Its protein is CASRTGVDGYTF. The full variable domain, completed using reference TRBV2 and TRBJ1-2, is EPEVTQTPSHQVTQMGQEVILRCVPISNHLYFYWYRQILGQKVEFLVSFYNNEISEKSEIFDDQFSVERPDGSNFTLKIRSTKLEDSAMYFCASRTGVDGYTFGSGTRLTVV.

For the CDR3, the DNA is TGTGCCAGCAGTCCCCCGGGGGATACAGATACGCAGTATTTT. Protein sequence: CASSPPGDTDTQYF. The chain combines TRBV28 with TRBJ2-3; D may be TRBD2 (6 bases). V lost 5 bases and J lost 3, with 12 bases in between. This CDR3 comprises 14 residues. Germline CDR1 and CDR2: MDHEN and SYDVKM.

The rearrangement links TRBV27 to TRBJ1-1, with unresolved D. Deletions cut 0 bases from V and 1 base from J, with 15 bases between. Germline V gene sequence: CDR1 MNHEY, CDR2 SMNVEV (reference sequence). The length of the CDR3 is 17 residues. The CDR3 DNA reads as TGTGCCAGCAGTTTATCGATCGCTAGGGTCGGGAACACTGAAGCTTTCTTT. Protein product: CASSLSIARVGNTEAFF.

The rearrangement joins TRBV4-1 to TRBJ1-3; D call uncertain. This CDR3 region has 15 residues. Germline V gives CDR1 MGHRA, CDR2 YSYEKL. V was clipped by 1 base and J by 0 bases, with 7 bases between them. Here the CDR3 DNA reads TGCGCCAGCAGCCAAGGCGTCTCCTCTGGAAACACCATATATTTT. Protein: CASSQGVSSGNTIYF.

The genes are TRBV2 and TRBJ2-2, with D hard to call. The CDR3 runs 14 residues. Germline CDR1 is SNHLY and CDR2 is FYNNEI. V dropped 3 bases and J dropped 3 bases, with 8 bases sitting between them. The CDR3 DNA is TGTGCCAGCAGTGACGACACCTACACCGGGGAGCTGTTTTTT. Its protein product is CASSDDTYTGELFF.

V is TRBV5-1 and J is TRBJ2-5, with TRBD2 matching over 9 bases. The CDR3 sequence is 16 residues long. Germline CDR1 reads SGHRS; CDR2 reads YFSETQ. Losses at the gene ends were 6 bases for V and 4 bases for J; bases not matched to a gene: 13. CDR3 DNA sequence: TGCGCCAGCACCCGGGGATCTAGCGGGGAGGGAGAGACCCAGTACTTC. Encoded protein: CASTRGSSGEGETQYF.